Shown below are 9 T cell receptor beta chains from a single sample sequenced in a study of vaccination and CD4 T cells after COVID-19. Sequencing of cultured CD4+ T cell DNA used the Oncomine TCR Beta short-read assay. TCRdb independently ran MiXCR on the PCR reads; one entry per CDR3 protein. The table shows over 14,000 distinct CDR3 sequences, with 53% occurring only once. Regarding treatment: approximately 9-day PBMC culture with coronavirus spike peptide pools or control peptides (ViraFEST assay). Antigens for these TCRs are unknown. The sequenced sample was CD4+ T cells from blood, cultured in vitro. These receptors were collected from a human donor who had recovered from COVID-19.

The chain employs TRBV27 and TRBJ2-2, with 12 bases identical to TRBD2. The CDR3 is 15 residues long. Germline CDR1 is MNHEY and CDR2 is SMNVEV (reference sequence). Germline trimming cut 4 bases from V and 7 bases from J; bases unmatched to any gene: 4. The CDR3 DNA is TGTGCCAGCAGTTACCTAGCGGGAGGGATCGGGGAGCTGTTTTTT. It specifies CASSYLAGGIGELFF.

The rearrangement links TRBV7-2 to TRBJ2-1; no reliable D call. The CDR3 spans 14 residues. V was cut by 8 bases and J by 1 base, with 12 bases left in between. Germline loops: CDR1 SGHTA, CDR2 FQGNSA. The CDR3 nucleotides are TGTGCCAGCGACTCAGTGGGATCCTACAATGAGCAGTTCTTC. This encodes CASDSVGSYNEQFF.

This clonotype has a handful of counts. The chain combines TRBV2 with TRBJ2-6; D unresolved. This CDR3 contains 14 residues. Looked up from germline, CDR1 is SNHLY and CDR2 is FYNNEI. V was clipped by 7 bases and J by 0 bases, with 7 bases between them. The CDR3 DNA sequence: TGTGCCAGCATTTCAGCCTCTGGGGCCAACGTCCTGACTTTC. This sequence encodes CASISASGANVLTF.

The count of this clonotype is one. The V and J genes are TRBV29-1 and TRBJ2-3; unclear D gene. The V end lost 5 bases, the J end lost 1 base, and 7 bases lay between the germline ends. The V gene's germline CDR1 is SQVTM and CDR2 ANQGSEA. This CDR3 is built from 12 residues. The CDR3 DNA sequence: TGCAGCGTTCGACGCGGCACAGATACGCAGTATTTT. Its translation is CSVRRGTDTQYF.

The rearrangement uses TRBV20-1 and TRBJ2-7; possible D gene TRBD2, 6 bases. V was clipped by 6 bases and J by 4 bases, with 16 bases between them. The CDR3 consists of 13 residues. Germline CDR1 is DFQATT and CDR2 is SNEGSKA (reference sequence). The CDR3 loop reads CSALDSGEYEQYF. Here the CDR3 DNA reads TGCAGTGCCCTGGATTCGGGGGAGTACGAGCAGTACTTC.

This chain links TRBV9 with TRBJ1-2, with a tentative D call TRBD1 (5 bases). Germline CDR1 reads SGDLS; CDR2 reads YYNGEE. The CDR3 runs to 15 residues. Trimming pared 4 bases from V and 7 bases from J, leaving 20 bases between. The DNA for the CDR3 is TGTGCCAGCAGCAATCGTTTTCAGGGCGAGAGTGGCTACACCTTC. It yields the protein CASSNRFQGESGYTF.

The chain carries TRBV2 and TRBJ2-5, with TRBD2 matching over 11 bases. CDR1 and CDR2 from the germline V gene are SNHLY and FYNNEI. This CDR3 is built from 17 residues. V lost 6 bases to trimming and J lost 4 bases; unmatched junction nucleotides: 13. The CDR3 DNA follows: TGTGCCAGCAGGGTCGGGACTAGCGGACCTCGGGGAGAGACCCAGTACTTC. This encodes CASRVGTSGPRGETQYF.

This clonotype was counted only a few times. This sequence joins TRBV10-3 and TRBJ2-5; 7 nucleotides agree with TRBD2. From germline, CDR1 is ENHRY and CDR2 SYGVKD. Trimming took 3 bases from V and 5 from J; bases not matched to a gene: 6. This CDR3 region has 14 residues. The CDR3 DNA sequence: TGTGCCATCAGTGACGGGAGGTTGGAGGAGACCCAGTACTTC. Translation gives CAISDGRLEETQYF.

V gene TRBV10-3 combines with J gene TRBJ2-1; 7 nucleotides align to TRBD2. The CDR3 loop spans 17 amino acids. Germline CDR1 is ENHRY and CDR2 is SYGVKD. The J segment lost 7 bases and the V segment lost 6 bases, leaving 18 bases of the junction unmatched. CDR3 nucleotide sequence: TGTGCCATCAGCGCGCCGGGGGGTAGGGAAACAAGGAATGAGCAGTTCTTC. Translation gives CAISAPGGRETRNEQFF.